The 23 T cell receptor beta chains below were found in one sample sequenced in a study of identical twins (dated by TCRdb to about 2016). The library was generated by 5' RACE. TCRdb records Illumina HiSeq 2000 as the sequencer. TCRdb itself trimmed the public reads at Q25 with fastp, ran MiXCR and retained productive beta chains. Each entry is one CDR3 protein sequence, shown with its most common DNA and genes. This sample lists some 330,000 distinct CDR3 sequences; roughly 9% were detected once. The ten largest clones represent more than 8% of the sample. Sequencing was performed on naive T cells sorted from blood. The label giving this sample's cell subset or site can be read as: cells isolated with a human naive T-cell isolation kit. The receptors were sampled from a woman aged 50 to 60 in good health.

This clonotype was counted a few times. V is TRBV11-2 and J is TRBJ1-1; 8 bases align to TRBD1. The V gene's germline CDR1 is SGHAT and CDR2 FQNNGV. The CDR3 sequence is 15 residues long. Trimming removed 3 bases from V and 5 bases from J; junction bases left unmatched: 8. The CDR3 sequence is CASSFGQGGLTEAFF. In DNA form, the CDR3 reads TGTGCCAGCAGCTTTGGACAGGGAGGTCTTACTGAAGCTTTCTTT.

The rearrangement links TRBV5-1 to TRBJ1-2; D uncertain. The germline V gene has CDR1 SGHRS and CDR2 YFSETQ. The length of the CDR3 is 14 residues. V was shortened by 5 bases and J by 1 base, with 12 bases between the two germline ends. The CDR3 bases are TGCGCCAGCAGTCGACGGGAGTATAACTATGGCTACACCTTC. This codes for CASSRREYNYGYTF.

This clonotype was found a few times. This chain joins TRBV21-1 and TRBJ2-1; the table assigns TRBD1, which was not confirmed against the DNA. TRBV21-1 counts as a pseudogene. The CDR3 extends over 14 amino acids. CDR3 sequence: CASGGRDRIDEQFF. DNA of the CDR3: TGTGCCAGTGGGGGGCGGGACAGGATCGATGAGCAGTTCTTC.

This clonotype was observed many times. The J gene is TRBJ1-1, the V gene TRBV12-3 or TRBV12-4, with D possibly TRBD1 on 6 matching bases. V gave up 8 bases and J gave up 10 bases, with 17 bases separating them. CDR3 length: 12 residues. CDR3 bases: TGTGCCAGCCAAGAGAGGGGGGCGGGAGCTTTCTTT. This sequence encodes CASQERGAGAFF.

For the CDR3, the DNA is TGCGCCAGCAGCTTAAGGGACGCGAACACCGGGGAGCTGTTTTTT. Protein: CASSLRDANTGELFF. The J gene is TRBJ2-2, the V gene TRBV5-1; either TRBD1 or TRBD2 may fit D (5 bases each). V was clipped by 2 bases and J by 0 bases, with 8 bases between them. This CDR3 contains 15 residues. Germline CDR1 SGHRS, CDR2 YFSETQ.

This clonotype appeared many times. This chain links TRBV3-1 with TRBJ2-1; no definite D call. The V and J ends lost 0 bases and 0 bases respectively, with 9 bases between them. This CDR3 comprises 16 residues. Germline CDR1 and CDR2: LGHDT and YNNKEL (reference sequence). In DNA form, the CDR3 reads TGTGCCAGCAGCCAAGAGCGGTCTCCCTCCTACAATGAGCAGTTCTTC. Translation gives CASSQERSPSYNEQFF.

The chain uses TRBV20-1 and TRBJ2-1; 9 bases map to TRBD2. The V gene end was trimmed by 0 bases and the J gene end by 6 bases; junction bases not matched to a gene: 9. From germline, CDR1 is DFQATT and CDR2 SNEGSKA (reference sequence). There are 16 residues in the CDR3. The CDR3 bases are TGCAGTGCTAGAGACTCGCGGGGACTAGCATTCAATGAGCAGTTCTTC. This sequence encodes CSARDSRGLAFNEQFF.

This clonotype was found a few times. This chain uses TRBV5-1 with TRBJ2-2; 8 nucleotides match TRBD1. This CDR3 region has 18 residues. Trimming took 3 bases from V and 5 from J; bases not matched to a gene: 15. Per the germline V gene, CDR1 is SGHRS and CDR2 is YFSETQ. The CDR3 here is CASSSRGQGDRRTGELFF. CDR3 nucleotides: TGCGCCAGCAGCTCTCGCGGACAGGGAGATAGAAGGACCGGGGAGCTGTTTTTT.

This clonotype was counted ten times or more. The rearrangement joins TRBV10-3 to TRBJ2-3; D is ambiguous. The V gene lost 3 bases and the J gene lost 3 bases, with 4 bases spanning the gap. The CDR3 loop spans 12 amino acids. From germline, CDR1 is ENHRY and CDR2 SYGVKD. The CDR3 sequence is CAISDTTDTQYF. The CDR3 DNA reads TGTGCCATCAGTGATACGACAGATACGCAGTATTTT.

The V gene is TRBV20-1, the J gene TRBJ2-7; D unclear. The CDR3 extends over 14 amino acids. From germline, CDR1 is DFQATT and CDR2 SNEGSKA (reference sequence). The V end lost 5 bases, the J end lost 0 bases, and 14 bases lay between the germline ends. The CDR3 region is CSAPSRASSYEQYV. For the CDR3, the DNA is TGCAGTGCTCCGTCCCGGGCAAGCTCCTACGAGCAGTACGTC.

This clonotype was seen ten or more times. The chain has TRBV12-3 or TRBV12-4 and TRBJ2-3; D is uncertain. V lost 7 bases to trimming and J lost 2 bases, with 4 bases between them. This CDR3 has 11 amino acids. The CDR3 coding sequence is TGTGCCAGCACCTACACAGATACGCAGTATTTT. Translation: CASTYTDTQYF.

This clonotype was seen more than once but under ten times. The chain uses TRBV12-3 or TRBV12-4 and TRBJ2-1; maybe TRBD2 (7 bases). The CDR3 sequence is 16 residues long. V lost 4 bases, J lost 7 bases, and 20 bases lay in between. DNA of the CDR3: TGTGCCAGCAGTTCCGAAGGGTTGAGGGGGGGGAATGAGCAGTTCTTC. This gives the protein CASSSEGLRGGNEQFF.

In DNA form, the CDR3 reads TGTGCCAGCAGCTCGGCCGGGACTAGAGGCCATGAGCAGTTCTTC. Protein: CASSSAGTRGHEQFF. The J gene is TRBJ2-1, the V gene TRBV7-6; 8 bases map to TRBD2. This CDR3 has 15 amino acids. The germline V gene encodes CDR1 SGHVS and CDR2 FNYEAQ. Trimming removed 4 bases from V and 8 bases from J; junction bases left unmatched: 10.

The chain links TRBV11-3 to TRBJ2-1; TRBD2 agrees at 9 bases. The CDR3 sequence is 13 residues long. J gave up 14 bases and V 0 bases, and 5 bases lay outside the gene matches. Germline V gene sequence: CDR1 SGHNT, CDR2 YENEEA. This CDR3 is CASSLDQLAGKFF. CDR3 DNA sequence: TGTGCCAGCAGCTTAGATCAGCTAGCGGGGAAGTTCTTC. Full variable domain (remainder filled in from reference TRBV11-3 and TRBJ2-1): EAGVVQSPRYKIIEKKQPVAFWCNPISGHNTLYWYLQNLGQGPELLIRYENEEAVDDSQLPKDRFSAERLKGVDSTLKIQPAELGDSAVYLCASSLDQLAGKFFGPGTRLTVL.

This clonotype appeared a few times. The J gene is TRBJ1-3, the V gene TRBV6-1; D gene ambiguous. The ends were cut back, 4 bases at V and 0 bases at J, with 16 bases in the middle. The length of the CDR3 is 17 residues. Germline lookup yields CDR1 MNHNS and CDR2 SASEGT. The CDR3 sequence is CASSAWTTPYSGNTIYF. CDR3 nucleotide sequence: TGTGCCAGCAGTGCTTGGACGACCCCCTACTCTGGAAACACCATATATTTT.

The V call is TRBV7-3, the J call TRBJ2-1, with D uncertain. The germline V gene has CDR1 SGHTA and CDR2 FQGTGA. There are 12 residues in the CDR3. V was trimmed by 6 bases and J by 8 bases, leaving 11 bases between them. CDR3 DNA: TGTGCCAGCAGAAGACTTGTCCATGAGCAGTTCTTC. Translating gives CASRRLVHEQFF.

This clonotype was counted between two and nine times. CDR3 residues: CASTSGSGANVLTF. As DNA, the CDR3 is TGCGCCAGCACCTCGGGGTCTGGGGCCAACGTCCTGACTTTC. The gene calls are TRBV5-1 and TRBJ2-6, with D possibly matching TRBD2 (5 bases). The germline CDR1 and CDR2 sequences are SGHRS and YFSETQ. Trimming cost V 6 bases and J 1 base, with 8 bases left between them. The CDR3 loop spans 14 amino acids.

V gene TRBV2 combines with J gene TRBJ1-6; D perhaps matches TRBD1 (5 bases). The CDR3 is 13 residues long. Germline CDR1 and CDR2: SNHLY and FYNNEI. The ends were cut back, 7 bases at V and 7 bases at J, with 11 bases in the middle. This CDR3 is CASIEGWNSPLHF. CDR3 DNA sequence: TGTGCCAGCATAGAGGGGTGGAATTCACCCCTCCACTTT.

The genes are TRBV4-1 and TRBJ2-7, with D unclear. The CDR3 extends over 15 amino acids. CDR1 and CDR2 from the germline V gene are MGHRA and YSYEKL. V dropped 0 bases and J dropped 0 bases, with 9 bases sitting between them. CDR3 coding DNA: TGCGCCAGCAGCCAAGAGCCCGGCGGCTCCTACGAGCAGTACGTC. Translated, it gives CASSQEPGGSYEQYV.

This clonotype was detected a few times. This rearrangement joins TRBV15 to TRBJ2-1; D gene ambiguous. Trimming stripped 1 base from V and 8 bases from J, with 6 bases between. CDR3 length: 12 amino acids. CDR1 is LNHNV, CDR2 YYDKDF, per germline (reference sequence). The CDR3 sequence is CATSRGLDEQFF. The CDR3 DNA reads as TGTGCCACCAGCAGAGGGTTGGATGAGCAGTTCTTC.

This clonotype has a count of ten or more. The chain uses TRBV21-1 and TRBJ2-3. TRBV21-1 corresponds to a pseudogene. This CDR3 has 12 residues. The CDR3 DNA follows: TGTGCCGACCTCAATCCCACAGATACGCAGTATTTT. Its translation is CADLNPTDTQYF.

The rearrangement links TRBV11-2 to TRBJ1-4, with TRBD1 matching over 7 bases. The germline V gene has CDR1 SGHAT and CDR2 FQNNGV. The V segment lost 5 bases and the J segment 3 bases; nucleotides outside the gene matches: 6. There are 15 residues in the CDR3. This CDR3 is CASSRGQTANEKLFF. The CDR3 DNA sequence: TGTGCCAGCAGCCGGGGACAGACAGCTAATGAAAAACTGTTTTTT.

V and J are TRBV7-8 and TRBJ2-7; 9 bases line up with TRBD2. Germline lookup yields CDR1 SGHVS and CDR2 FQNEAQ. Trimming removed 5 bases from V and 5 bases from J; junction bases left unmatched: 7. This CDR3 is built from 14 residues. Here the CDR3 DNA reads TGTGCCAGCAGCAGCGGGGGGCAGTTTAACGAGCAGTACGTC. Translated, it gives CASSSGGQFNEQYV.